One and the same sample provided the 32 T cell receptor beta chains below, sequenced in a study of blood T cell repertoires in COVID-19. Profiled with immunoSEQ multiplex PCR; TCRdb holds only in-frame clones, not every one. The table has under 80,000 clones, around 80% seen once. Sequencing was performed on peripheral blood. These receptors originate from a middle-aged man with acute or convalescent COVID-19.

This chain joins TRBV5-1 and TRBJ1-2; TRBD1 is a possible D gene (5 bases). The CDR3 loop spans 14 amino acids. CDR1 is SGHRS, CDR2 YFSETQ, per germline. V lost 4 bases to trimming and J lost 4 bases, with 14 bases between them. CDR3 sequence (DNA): TGCGCCAGCAGCCCTCAGGGTTCTGGCTATGGCTACACCTTC. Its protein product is CASSPQGSGYGYTF.

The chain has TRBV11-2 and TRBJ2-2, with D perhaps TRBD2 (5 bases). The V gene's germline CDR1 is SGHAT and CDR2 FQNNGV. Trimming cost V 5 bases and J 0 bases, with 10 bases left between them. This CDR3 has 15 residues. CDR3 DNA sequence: TGTGCCAGCAGCCCCCGGGGTTCGAACACCGGGGAGCTGTTTTTT. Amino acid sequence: CASSPRGSNTGELFF.

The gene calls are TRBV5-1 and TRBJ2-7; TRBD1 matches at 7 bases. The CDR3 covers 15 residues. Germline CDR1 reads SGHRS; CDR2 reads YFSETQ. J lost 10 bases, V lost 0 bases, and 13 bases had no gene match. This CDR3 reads CASSLVPTGEIEQYF. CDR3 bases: TGCGCCAGCAGCTTGGTTCCCACAGGGGAGATAGAACAGTACTTC.

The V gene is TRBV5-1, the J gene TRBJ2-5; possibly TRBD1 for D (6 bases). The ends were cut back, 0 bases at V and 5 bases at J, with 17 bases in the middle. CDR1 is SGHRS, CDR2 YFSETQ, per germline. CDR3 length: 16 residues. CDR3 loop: CASSLEGARGSETQYF. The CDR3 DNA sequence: TGCGCCAGCAGCTTGGAAGGGGCTAGGGGGTCGGAGACCCAGTACTTC. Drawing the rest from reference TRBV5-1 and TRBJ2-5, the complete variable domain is KAGVTQTPRYLIKTRGQQVTLSCSPISGHRSVSWYQQTPGQGLQFLFEYFSETQRNKGNFPGRFSGRQFSNSRSEMNVSTLELGDSALYLCASSLEGARGSETQYFGPGTRLLVL.

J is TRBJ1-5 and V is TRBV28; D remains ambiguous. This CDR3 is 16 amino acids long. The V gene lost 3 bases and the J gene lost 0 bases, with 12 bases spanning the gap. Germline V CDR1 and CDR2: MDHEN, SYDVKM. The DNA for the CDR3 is TGTGCCAGCAGTTTTTATATGGGCAATAGCAATCAGCCCCAGCATTTT. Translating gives CASSFYMGNSNQPQHF.

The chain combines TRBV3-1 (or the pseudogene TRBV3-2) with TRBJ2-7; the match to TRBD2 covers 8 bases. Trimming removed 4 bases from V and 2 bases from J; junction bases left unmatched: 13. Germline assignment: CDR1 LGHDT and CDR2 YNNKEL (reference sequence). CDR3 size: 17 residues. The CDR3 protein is CASSLDLTTSETYEQYF. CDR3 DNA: TGTGCCAGCAGCCTCGATTTAACGACTAGCGAGACCTACGAGCAGTACTTC.

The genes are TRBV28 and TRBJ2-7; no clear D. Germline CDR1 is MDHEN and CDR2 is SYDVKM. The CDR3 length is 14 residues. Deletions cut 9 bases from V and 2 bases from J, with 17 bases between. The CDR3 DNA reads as TGTGCCAGTAAGCTTGATATACCCCCCTACGAGCAGTACTTC. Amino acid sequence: CASKLDIPPYEQYF.

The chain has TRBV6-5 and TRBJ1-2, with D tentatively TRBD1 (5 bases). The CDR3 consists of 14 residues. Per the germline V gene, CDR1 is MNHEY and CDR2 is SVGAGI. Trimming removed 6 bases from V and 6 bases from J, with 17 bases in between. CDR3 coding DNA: TGTGCCAGCAGCCGCCGGGGACTGGGGAATGGCTACACCTTC. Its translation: CASSRRGLGNGYTF.

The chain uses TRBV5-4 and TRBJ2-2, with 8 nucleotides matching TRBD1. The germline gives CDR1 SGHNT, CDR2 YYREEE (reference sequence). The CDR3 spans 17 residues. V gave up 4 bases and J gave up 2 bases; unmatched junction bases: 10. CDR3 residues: CASSGGRQGINTGELFF. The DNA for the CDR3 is TGTGCCAGCAGCGGGGGAAGACAGGGGATTAACACCGGGGAGCTGTTTTTT.

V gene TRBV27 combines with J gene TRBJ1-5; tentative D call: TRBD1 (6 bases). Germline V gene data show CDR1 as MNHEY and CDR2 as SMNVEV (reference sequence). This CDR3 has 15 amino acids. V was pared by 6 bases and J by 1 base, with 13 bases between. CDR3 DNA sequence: TGTGCCAGCAGCCCACAGGGAACCAGCAATCAGCCCCAGCATTTT. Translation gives CASSPQGTSNQPQHF.

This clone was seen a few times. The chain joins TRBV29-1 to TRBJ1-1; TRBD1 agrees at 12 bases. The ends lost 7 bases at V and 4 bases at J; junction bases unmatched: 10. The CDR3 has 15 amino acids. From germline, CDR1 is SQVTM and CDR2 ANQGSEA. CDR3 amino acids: CSATGTGGRSTEAFF. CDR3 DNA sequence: TGCAGCGCCACCGGGACAGGGGGCCGGAGCACTGAAGCTTTCTTT. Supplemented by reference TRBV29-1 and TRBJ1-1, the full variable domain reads SAVISQKPSRDICQRGTSLTIQCQVDSQVTMMFWYRQQPGQSLTLIATANQGSEATYESGFVIDKFPISRPNLTFSTLTVSNMSPEDSSIYLCSATGTGGRSTEAFFGQGTRLTVV.

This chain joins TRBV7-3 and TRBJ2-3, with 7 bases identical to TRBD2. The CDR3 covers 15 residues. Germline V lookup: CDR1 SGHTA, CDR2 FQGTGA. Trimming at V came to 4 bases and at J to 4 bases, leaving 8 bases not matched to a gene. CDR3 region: CASSSGLGRADTQYF. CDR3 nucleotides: TGTGCCAGCAGCTCAGGACTAGGGCGGGCAGATACGCAGTATTTT.

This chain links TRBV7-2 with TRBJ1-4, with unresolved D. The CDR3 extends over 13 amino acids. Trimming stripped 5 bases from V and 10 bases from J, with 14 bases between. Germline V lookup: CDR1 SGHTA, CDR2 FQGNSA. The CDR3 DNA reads TGTGCCAGCAGCCCCATTACAGTAGGAAAACTGTTTTTT. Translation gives CASSPITVGKLFF.

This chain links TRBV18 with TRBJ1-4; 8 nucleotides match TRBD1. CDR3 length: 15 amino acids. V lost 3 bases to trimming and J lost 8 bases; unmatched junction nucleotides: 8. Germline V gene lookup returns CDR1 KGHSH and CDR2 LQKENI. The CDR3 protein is CASSPAGQGGEKLFF. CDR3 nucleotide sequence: TGTGCCAGCTCACCCGCCGGACAGGGCGGAGAAAAACTGTTTTTT.

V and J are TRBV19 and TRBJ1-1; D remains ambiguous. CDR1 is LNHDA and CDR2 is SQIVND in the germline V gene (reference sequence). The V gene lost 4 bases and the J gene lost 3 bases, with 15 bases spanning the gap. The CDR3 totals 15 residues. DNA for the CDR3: TGTGCCAGTAGTAACCGGGGAGGAATAGACACTGAAGCTTTCTTT. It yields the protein CASSNRGGIDTEAFF.

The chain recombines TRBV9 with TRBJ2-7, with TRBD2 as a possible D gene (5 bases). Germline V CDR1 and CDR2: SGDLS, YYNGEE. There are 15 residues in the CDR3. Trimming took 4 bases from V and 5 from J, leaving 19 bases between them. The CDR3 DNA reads TGTGCCAGCAGCCCACGGGAACAGAAACGCAACGAGCAGTACTTC. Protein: CASSPREQKRNEQYF.

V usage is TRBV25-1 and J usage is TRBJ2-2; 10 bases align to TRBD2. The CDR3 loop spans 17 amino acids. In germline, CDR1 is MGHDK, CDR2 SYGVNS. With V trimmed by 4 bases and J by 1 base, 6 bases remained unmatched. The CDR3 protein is CASSGVAGGRNTGELFF. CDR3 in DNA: TGTGCCAGCAGTGGGGTAGCGGGAGGTCGGAACACCGGGGAGCTGTTTTTT.

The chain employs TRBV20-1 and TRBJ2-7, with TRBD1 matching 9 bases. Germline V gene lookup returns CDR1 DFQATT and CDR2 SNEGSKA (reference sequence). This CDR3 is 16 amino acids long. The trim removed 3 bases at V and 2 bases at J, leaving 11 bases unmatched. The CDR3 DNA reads TGCAGTGCTAGTTCCCGGGGCGGACAGGGGCCCTACGAGCAGTACTTC. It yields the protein CSASSRGGQGPYEQYF.

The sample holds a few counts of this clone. CDR3 sequence reads: CASSLAGTAGNTIYF. For the CDR3, the DNA is TGTGCCAGCAGCTTGGCCGGGACAGCTGGAAACACCATATATTTT. The chain employs TRBV5-6 and TRBJ1-3; 7 bases match TRBD1. CDR1 is SGHDT and CDR2 is YYEEEE in the germline V gene. This CDR3 region has 15 residues. After removal of 0 bases from V and 2 bases from J, the junction contained 2 bases not matched to a gene.

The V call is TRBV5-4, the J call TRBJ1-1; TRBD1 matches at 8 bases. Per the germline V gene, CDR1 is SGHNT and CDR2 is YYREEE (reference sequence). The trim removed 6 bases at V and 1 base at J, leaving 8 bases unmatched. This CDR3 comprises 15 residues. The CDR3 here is CASTVSTGANTEAFF. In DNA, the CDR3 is TGTGCCAGCACCGTATCGACAGGGGCGAACACTGAAGCTTTCTTT.

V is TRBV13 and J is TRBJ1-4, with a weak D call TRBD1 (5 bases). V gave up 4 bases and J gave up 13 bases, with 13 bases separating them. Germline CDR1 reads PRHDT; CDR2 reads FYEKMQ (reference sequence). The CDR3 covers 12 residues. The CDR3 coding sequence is TGTGCCAGCAGCTCACCGGGACTCCCACTGTTTTTT. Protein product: CASSSPGLPLFF.

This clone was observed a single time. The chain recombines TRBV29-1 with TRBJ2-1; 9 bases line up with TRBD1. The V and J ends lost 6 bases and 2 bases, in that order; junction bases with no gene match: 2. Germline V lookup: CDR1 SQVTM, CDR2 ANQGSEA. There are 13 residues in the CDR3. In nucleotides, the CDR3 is TGCAGCGTAGGGACAGGGCCCTACAATGAGCAGTTCTTC. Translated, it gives CSVGTGPYNEQFF.

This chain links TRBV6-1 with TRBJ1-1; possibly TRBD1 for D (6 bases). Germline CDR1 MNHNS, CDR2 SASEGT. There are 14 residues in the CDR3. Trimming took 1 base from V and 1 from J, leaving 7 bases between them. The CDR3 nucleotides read TGTGCCAGCAGTGAAGGCAGGGGGAACACTGAAGCTTTCTTT. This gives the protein CASSEGRGNTEAFF.

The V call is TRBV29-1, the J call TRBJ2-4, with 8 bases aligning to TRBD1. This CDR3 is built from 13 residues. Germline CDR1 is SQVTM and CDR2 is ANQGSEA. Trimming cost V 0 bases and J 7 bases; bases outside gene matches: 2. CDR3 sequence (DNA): TGCAGCGTTGAAGATACAGGGGGGAACATTCAGTACTTC. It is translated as CSVEDTGGNIQYF.

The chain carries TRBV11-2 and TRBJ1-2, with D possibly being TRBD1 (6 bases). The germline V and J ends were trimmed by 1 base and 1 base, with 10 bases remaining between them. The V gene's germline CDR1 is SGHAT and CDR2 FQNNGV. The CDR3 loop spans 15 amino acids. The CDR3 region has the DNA TGTGCCAGCAGCTTAGCCGGGACACTTAACTATGGCTACACCTTC. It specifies CASSLAGTLNYGYTF.

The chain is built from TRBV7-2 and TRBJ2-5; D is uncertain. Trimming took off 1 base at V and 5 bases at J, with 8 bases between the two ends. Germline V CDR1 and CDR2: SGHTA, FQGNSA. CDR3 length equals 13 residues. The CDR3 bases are TGTGCCAGCAGCTTAGAGCGTAGGGAGACCCAGTACTTC. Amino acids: CASSLERRETQYF.

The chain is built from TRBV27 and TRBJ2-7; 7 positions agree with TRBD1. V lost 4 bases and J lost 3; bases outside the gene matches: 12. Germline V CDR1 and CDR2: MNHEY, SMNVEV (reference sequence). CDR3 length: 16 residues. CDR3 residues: CASSSRQGRFVYEQYF. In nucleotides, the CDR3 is TGTGCCAGCAGTTCCAGACAGGGACGTTTTGTCTACGAGCAGTACTTC.

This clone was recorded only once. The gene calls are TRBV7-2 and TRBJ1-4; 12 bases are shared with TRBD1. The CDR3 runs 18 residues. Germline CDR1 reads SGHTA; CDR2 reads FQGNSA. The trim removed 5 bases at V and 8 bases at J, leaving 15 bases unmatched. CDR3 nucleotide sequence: TGTGCCAGCAGCCCCGACCGGGACAGGGGGCGGGTGTTGGAAAAACTGTTTTTT. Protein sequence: CASSPDRDRGRVLEKLFF.

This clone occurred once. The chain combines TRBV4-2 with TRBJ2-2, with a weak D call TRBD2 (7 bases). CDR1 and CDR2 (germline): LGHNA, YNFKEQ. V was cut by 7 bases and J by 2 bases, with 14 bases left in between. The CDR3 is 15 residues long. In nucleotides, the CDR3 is TGTGCCAGCAAGGGGGGGACGGCAAACACCGGGGAGCTGTTTTTT. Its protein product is CASKGGTANTGELFF.

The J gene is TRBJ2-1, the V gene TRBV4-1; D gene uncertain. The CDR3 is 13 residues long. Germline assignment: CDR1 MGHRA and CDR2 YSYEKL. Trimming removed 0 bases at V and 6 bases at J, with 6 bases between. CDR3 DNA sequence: TGCGCCAGCAGCCAAGAGGAGAGCAATGAGCAGTTCTTC. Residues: CASSQEESNEQFF.

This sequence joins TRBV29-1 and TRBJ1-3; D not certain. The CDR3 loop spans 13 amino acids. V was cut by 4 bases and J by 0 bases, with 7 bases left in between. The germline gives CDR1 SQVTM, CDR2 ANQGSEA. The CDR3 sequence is CSVVPSSGNTIYF. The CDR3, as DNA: TGCAGCGTTGTGCCGAGCTCTGGAAACACCATATATTTT.

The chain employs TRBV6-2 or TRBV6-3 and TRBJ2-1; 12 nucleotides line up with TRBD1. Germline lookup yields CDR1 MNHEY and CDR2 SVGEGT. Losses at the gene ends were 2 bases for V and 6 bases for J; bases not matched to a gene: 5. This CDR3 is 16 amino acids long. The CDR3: CASSYLGQGARNEQFF. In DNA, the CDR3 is TGTGCCAGCAGTTACCTGGGACAGGGGGCACGCAATGAGCAGTTCTTC.